This T cell receptor beta chain appears in the sequencing data of a study of T cell repertoires in cytomegalovirus infection. Whole-study context: A matching HLA type, together with CMV infection, was signaled by public TCR beta signatures. Notes on the study in general: Dominating the ex vivo response were HLA-C-restricted CMV-specific TCR beta clonotypes.

TCRdb processed the reads anew with MiXCR; each CDR3 protein has one entry. The sample contains 250,000 or so distinct CDR3 sequences, roughly an eighth of which appear only once. CDR3 size: 15 residues. CDR1 SNHLY and CDR2 FYNNEI come from the germline V gene. The germline V and J ends were trimmed by 8 bases and 4 bases, with 18 bases remaining between them. This clonotype has ten or more counts. The antigen remains unidentified. The source of this sequence is a human donor in good health (CMV status not recorded). Some clones in this sample may be carry-over from other donors' samples. J is TRBJ2-1 and V is TRBV2; D is possibly TRBD1 (6 bases). Sequencing input: PBMCs. The CDR3 DNA reads TGTGCCAGCGCCACAGGGTGGTTCGAGTACAATGAGCAGTTCTTC. It translates to CASATGWFEYNEQFF.